This is a list of T cell receptor beta chains from one sample in a study of blood T cell repertoires in COVID-19. Only in-frame clones appear in the TCRdb table, and some are missing; sequencing was by immunoSEQ multiplex PCR. This table has 90,000 to 100,000 clones, 81% appearing once. Sequences were obtained from peripheral blood. All receptors derive from an elderly woman with acute or convalescent COVID-19. CDR3s leave out the opening cysteine and the closing phenylalanine or tryptophan.

v_call: TRBV7-2; j_call: TRBJ2-7; cdr3_aa: ASSLRTSGSTGEQY
v_call: TRBV6-5; j_call: TRBJ2-1; cdr3_aa: ASSYSNGGAHEQF
v_call: TRBV10-3; j_call: TRBJ1-1; cdr3_aa: AISDERVRGRAF
v_call: TRBV7-2; j_call: TRBJ2-1; cdr3_aa: ASSLGTSWYNEQF
v_call: TRBV19; j_call: TRBJ1-1; cdr3_aa: ASSWEINTEAF
v_call: TRBV28; j_call: TRBJ1-1; cdr3_aa: ASRPGGSTNTEAF
v_call: TRBV9; j_call: TRBJ2-1; cdr3_aa: ASSVAGAGGPDEQF
v_call: TRBV5-5; j_call: TRBJ2-1; cdr3_aa: ASSLEAGGYYEQF
v_call: TRBV27; j_call: TRBJ2-7; cdr3_aa: ASSQRTSGTYEQY
v_call: TRBV30; j_call: TRBJ1-2; cdr3_aa: AWSVGWGQGASGYT
v_call: TRBV6-5; j_call: TRBJ2-3; cdr3_aa: ASSRGKDTQY
v_call: TRBV2; j_call: TRBJ1-5; cdr3_aa: ASSGGSRGRGNQPQH
v_call: TRBV4-2; j_call: TRBJ1-1; cdr3_aa: ASSHRTGNTEAF
v_call: TRBV15; j_call: TRBJ1-2; cdr3_aa: ATSRQGAVGYT
v_call: TRBV28; j_call: TRBJ1-1; cdr3_aa: ASSPPTGMNTEAF
v_call: TRBV5-1; j_call: TRBJ1-4; cdr3_aa: ASSRKAGGEKLF
v_call: TRBV28; j_call: TRBJ1-2; cdr3_aa: ASSSPGTTPDYGYT
v_call: TRBV5-8; j_call: TRBJ1-1; cdr3_aa: ASSPEGGRRNTEAF
v_call: TRBV9; j_call: TRBJ1-6; cdr3_aa: ASSAQGDGNSPLH
v_call: TRBV29-1; j_call: TRBJ1-3; cdr3_aa: SVGLAGRNTIY
v_call: TRBV19; j_call: TRBJ1-1; cdr3_aa: ASTPAVMNTEAF
v_call: TRBV10-3; j_call: TRBJ2-1; cdr3_aa: AIGGQPWDEQF
v_call: TRBV7-8; j_call: TRBJ1-2; cdr3_aa: ASSLAQQGSYGYT
v_call: TRBV6-1; j_call: TRBJ1-1; cdr3_aa: ASSRQVGANTEAF
v_call: TRBV15; j_call: TRBJ1-2; cdr3_aa: ATSRETGGDGYT
v_call: TRBV20-1; j_call: TRBJ2-5; cdr3_aa: SASRRGGLETQY
v_call: TRBV25-1; j_call: TRBJ2-3; cdr3_aa: ASSEYSQIRDTQY
v_call: TRBV28; j_call: TRBJ1-1; cdr3_aa: ASSLEGGAGNTEAF
v_call: TRBV30; j_call: TRBJ2-3; cdr3_aa: AWSPTGDTQY
v_call: TRBV5-1; j_call: TRBJ2-7; cdr3_aa: ASSQSTGGWSSYEQY
v_call: TRBV24-1; j_call: TRBJ2-7; cdr3_aa: ASPVCGGYGQY
v_call: TRBV4-1; j_call: TRBJ1-4; cdr3_aa: ASSQAGTSFAEGEKLF
v_call: TRBV3-1/TRBV3-2; j_call: TRBJ1-3; cdr3_aa: ASSQSGGRNTIY
v_call: TRBV6-6; j_call: TRBJ1-3; cdr3_aa: ASSRSGQETGNTIY
v_call: TRBV11-2; j_call: TRBJ2-3; cdr3_aa: ASSLDGRSDTQY
v_call: TRBV6-1; j_call: TRBJ1-2; cdr3_aa: ASSEPELTGYHGYT
v_call: TRBV7-8; j_call: TRBJ2-1; cdr3_aa: ASSLPGLRLADKSSYNEQF
v_call: TRBV9; j_call: TRBJ1-2; cdr3_aa: ASSVDVRGPDGYT
v_call: TRBV28; j_call: TRBJ2-1; cdr3_aa: ASSPGTSGGATGF
v_call: TRBV28; j_call: TRBJ1-3; cdr3_aa: ASNPETVSGNTIY
v_call: TRBV9; j_call: TRBJ2-2; cdr3_aa: ASSAAGWGGTGELF
v_call: TRBV30; j_call: TRBJ2-5; cdr3_aa: AWSVRETQY